This T cell receptor (beta chain) was captured by sequencing in a study of cytomegalovirus exposure and HLA in healthy donors. Germline V gives CDR1 SNHLY, CDR2 FYNNEI. This CDR3 has 16 amino acids. Trimming pared 4 bases from V and 4 bases from J, leaving 17 bases between. Sequenced by immunoSEQ multiplex PCR; TCRdb stores in-frame clones only, minus some. The sample holds 130,000 to 150,000 clones, 85% to 90% seen once. The V call is TRBV2, the J call TRBJ1-5; maybe TRBD1 (6 bases). Sequencing input: PBMCs. This sequence originates from a woman under 30 in good health and CMV-seropositive. CDR3 nucleotide sequence: TGTGCCAGCAGTGGGGCGGGGGCAGGTTTGAATCAGCCCCAGCATTTT. It codes for CASSGAGAGLNQPQHF.